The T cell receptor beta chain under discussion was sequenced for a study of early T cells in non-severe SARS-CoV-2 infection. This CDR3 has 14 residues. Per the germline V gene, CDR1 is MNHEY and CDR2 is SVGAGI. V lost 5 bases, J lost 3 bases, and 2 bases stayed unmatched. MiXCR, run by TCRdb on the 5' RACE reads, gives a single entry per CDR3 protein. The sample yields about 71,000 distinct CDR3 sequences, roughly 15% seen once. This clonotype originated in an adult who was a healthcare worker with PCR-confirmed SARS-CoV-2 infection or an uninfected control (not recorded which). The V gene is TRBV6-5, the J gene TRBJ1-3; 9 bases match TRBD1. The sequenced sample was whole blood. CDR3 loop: CASSNRGHGNTIYF. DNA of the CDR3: TGTGCCAGCAGTAACAGGGGGCATGGAAACACCATATATTTT.